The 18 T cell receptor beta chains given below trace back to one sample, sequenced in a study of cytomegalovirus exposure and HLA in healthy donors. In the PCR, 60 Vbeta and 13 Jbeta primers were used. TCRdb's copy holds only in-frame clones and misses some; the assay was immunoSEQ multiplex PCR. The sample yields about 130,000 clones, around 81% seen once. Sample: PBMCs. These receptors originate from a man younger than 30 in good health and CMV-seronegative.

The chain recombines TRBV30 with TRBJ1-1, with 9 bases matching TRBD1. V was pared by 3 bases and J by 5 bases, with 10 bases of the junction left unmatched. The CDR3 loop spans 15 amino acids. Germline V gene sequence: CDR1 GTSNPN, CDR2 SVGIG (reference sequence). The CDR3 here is CAWRGQGRFGTEAFF. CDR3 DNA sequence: TGTGCCTGGAGGGGACAGGGAAGGTTTGGGACTGAAGCTTTCTTT.

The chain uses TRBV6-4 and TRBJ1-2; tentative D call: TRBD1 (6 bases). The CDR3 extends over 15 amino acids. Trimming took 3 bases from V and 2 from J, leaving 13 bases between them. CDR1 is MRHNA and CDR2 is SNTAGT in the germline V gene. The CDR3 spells CASSEGGGGNYGYTF. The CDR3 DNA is TGTGCCAGCAGTGAGGGTGGGGGCGGCAACTATGGCTACACCTTC.

CDR3: CAWSGLDKSFYGYTF. The CDR3 nucleotides read TGTGCCTGGAGTGGTCTTGACAAGTCATTCTATGGCTACACCTTC. V is TRBV30 and J is TRBJ1-2; D gene uncertain. There are 15 residues in the CDR3. The ends were cut back, 1 base at V and 4 bases at J, with 16 bases in the middle. From germline, CDR1 is GTSNPN and CDR2 SVGIG (reference sequence). Drawing the rest from reference TRBV30 and TRBJ1-2, the complete variable domain is SQTIHQWPATLVQPVGSPLSLECTVEGTSNPNLYWYRQAAGRGLQLLFYSVGIGQISSEVPQNLSASRPQDRQFILSSKKLLLSDSGFYLCAWSGLDKSFYGYTFGSGTRLTVV.

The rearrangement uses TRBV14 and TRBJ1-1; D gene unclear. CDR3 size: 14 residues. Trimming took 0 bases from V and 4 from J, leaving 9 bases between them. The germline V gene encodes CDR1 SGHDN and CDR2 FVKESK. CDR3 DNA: TGTGCCAGCAGCCAAGATTATCGGGGCACTGAAGCTTTCTTT. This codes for CASSQDYRGTEAFF.

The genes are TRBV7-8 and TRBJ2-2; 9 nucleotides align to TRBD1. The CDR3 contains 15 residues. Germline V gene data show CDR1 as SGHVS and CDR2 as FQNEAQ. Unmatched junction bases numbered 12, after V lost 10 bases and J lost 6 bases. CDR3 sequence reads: CATGSRDRVSGELFF. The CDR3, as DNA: TGTGCCACCGGTTCCCGGGACAGGGTCTCCGGGGAGCTGTTTTTT.

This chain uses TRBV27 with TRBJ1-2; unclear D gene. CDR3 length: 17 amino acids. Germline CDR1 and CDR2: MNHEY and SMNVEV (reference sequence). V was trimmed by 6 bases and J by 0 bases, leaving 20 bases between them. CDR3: CASSPSGSWAANYGYTF. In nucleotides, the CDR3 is TGTGCCAGCAGCCCATCTGGATCGTGGGCAGCTAACTATGGCTACACCTTC.

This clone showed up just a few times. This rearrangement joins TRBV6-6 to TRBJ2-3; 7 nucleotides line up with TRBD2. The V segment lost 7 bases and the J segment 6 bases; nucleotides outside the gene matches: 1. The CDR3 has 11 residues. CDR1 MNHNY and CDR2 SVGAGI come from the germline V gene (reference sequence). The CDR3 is CASKAGDTQYF. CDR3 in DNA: TGTGCCAGCAAAGCGGGGGATACGCAGTATTTT.

CDR3 residues: CASTRTGGDQPQHF. CDR3 in DNA: TGTGCCAGCACCAGGACAGGGGGCGATCAGCCCCAGCATTTT. This chain uses TRBV11-2 with TRBJ1-5; TRBD1 aligns across 11 bases. The trim removed 7 bases at V and 5 bases at J, leaving 4 bases unmatched. The CDR3 has 14 amino acids. Per the germline V gene, CDR1 is SGHAT and CDR2 is FQNNGV.

The CDR3 sequence: CASSQGLAGQLLNSPLHF. CDR3 bases: TGCGCCAGCAGCCAAGGCCTGGCAGGGCAACTTCTTAATTCACCCCTCCACTTT. The chain has TRBV4-1 and TRBJ1-6; maybe TRBD1 (5 bases). Germline CDR1 is MGHRA and CDR2 is YSYEKL. Trimming pared 1 base from V and 6 bases from J, leaving 19 bases between. The CDR3 totals 18 residues.

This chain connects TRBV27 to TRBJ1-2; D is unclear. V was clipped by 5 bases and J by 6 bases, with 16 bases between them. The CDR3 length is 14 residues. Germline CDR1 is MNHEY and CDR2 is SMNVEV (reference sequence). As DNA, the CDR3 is TGTGCCAGCAGTCCAACTAGGGTTTCACATGGCTACACCTTC. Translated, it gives CASSPTRVSHGYTF.

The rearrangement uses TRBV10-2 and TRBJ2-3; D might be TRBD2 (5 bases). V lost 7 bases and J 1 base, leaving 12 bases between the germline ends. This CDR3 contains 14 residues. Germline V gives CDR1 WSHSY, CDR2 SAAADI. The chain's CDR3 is CASISPRGTDTQYF. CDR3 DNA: TGCGCCAGCATCTCCCCGAGGGGCACAGATACGCAGTATTTT.

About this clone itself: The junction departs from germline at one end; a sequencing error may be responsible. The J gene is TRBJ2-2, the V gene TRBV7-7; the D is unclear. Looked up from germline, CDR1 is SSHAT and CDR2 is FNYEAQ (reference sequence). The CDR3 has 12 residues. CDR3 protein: CASSFLSGELFF. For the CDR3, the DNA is TGTGCTAGCAGCTTCTTGTCCGGGGAGCTGTTTTTT.

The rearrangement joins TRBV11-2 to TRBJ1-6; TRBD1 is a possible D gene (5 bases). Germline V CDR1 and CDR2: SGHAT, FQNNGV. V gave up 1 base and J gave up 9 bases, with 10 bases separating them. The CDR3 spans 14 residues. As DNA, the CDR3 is TGTGCCAGCAGCTTAGCCCAGGGTAGTTCACCCCTCCACTTT. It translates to CASSLAQGSSPLHF. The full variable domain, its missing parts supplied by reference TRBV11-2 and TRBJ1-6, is EAGVAQSPRYKIIEKRQSVAFWCNPISGHATLYWYQQILGQGPKLLIQFQNNGVVDDSQLPKDRFSAERLKGVDSTLKIQPAKLEDSAVYLCASSLAQGSSPLHFGNGTRLTVT.

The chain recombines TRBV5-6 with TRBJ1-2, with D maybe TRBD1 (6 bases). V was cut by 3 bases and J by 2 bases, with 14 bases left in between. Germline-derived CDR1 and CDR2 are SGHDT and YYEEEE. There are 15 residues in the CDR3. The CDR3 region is CASSSLATGNYGYTF. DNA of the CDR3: TGTGCCAGCAGCTCGCTCGCCACAGGGAACTATGGCTACACCTTC.

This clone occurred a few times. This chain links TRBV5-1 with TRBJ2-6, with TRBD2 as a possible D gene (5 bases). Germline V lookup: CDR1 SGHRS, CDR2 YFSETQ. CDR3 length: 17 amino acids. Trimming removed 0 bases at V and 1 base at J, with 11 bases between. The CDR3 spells CASSLDPPGSGANVLTF. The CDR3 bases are TGCGCCAGCAGCTTGGATCCTCCGGGGTCTGGGGCCAACGTCCTGACTTTC.

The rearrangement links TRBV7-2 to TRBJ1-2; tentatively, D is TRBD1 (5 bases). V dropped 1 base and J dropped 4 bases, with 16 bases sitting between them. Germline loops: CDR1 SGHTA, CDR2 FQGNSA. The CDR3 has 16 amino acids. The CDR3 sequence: CASSLEGVGLIYGYTF. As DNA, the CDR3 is TGTGCCAGCAGCTTAGAAGGGGTGGGGCTCATCTATGGCTACACCTTC.

DNA of the CDR3: TGTGCCAGTAGTATAGCTAGCGGGCCGTACAATGAGCAGTTCTTC. It specifies CASSIASGPYNEQFF. J is TRBJ2-1 and V is TRBV19; 8 bases match TRBD2. The CDR3 totals 15 residues. CDR1 is LNHDA, CDR2 SQIVND, per germline (reference sequence). J was trimmed by 4 bases and V by 1 base; bases with no gene match: 3.

CDR3 amino acids: CASSLGVRGMGNYGYTF. The DNA of the CDR3 is TGTGCCAGCAGCTTGGGGGTCAGGGGGATGGGAAACTATGGCTACACCTTC. The rearrangement links TRBV5-4 to TRBJ1-2; 7 bases agree with TRBD1. This CDR3 region has 17 residues. CDR1 SGHNT and CDR2 YYREEE come from the germline V gene (reference sequence). Trimming took 0 bases from V and 2 from J; bases not matched to a gene: 10. Together with reference TRBV5-4 and TRBJ1-2, the CDR3 gives the full variable domain: ETGVTQSPTHLIKTRGQQVTLRCSSQSGHNTVSWYQQALGQGPQFIFQYYREEENGRGNFPPRFSGLQFPNYSSELNVNALELDDSALYLCASSLGVRGMGNYGYTFGSGTRLTVV.